This TCR beta chain derives from a study of CD8 T cells in Susac syndrome. The V gene's germline CDR1 is GTSNPN and CDR2 SVGIG (reference sequence). This CDR3 comprises 11 residues. V lost 2 bases and J 10 bases, leaving 11 bases between the germline ends. TCR beta from blood CD8+ and CD4+ T cells was sequenced. It was healthy donors who served as the controls, matched for age and sex. FACS was used to enrich TEMRA cells, whereas the CD8+ and CD4+ T cells were obtained by negative isolation. A quantity of about 0.5 to 1 ug RNA underwent reverse transcription using random hexamers. Amplification of TCR beta CDR3 used immunoSEQ multiplex PCR across 54 Vbeta and 13 Jbeta. MiXCR, run by TCRdb on the immunoSEQ multiplex PCR reads, gives a single entry per CDR3 protein. The sample includes 80,000 to 90,000 distinct CDR3 sequences, 80% to 95% of them seen just once.

The material sequenced was CD8+ T cells from PBMCs. The chain has TRBV30 and TRBJ1-2, with a tentative D call TRBD1 (6 bases). The sequence was collected from a human donor in good health. CDR3 coding DNA: TGTGCCTGGAGTCCCGGGACATCCTACACCTTC. Translating it yields CAWSPGTSYTF.